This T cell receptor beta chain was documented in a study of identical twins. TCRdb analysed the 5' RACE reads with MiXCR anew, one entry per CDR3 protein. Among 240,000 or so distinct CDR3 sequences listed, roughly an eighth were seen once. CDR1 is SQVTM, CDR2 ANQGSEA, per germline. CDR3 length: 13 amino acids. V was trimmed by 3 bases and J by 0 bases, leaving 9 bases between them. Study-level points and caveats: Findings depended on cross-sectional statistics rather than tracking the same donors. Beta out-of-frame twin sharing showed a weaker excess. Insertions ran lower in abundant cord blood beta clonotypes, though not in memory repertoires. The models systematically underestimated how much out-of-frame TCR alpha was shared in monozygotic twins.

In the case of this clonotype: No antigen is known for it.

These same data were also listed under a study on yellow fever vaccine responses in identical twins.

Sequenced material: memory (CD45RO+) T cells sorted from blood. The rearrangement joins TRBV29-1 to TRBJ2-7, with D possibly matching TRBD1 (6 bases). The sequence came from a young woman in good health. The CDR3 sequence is CSVEGHSSYEQYF. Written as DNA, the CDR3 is TGCAGCGTTGAGGGACACTCCTCCTACGAGCAGTACTTC.